The subject of this entry is one TCR beta chain. TCRdb's table, derived via immunoSEQ multiplex PCR, lists solely in-frame clones and lacks some. The repertoire has about 210,000 clones, roughly nine tenths of them found once; the top ten carry approximately 8.2%. The source of the sample is a study of blood T cell repertoires in COVID-19. Overall study: Sites in the United States, Italy and Spain provided acute and convalescent COVID-19 samples.

Germline V gene sequence: CDR1 SGDLS, CDR2 YYNGEE. V lost 4 bases and J lost 13, with 15 bases in between. CDR3 length: 13 amino acids. Two negative PCRs, clearance, or symptom resolution had been documented for recovered Cohort 3 donors. Sequencing was done on a sample of PBMCs or T cells enriched from blood (not recorded which). The V and J genes are TRBV9 and TRBJ1-6; D may be TRBD1 (6 bases). The source of this sequence is a woman between 18 and 30 years old who had recovered from COVID-19. CDR3 in DNA: TGTGCCAGCAGCCCGGGGGGGCCCTTCCCCCTCCACTTT. Protein product: CASSPGGPFPLHF.